This T cell receptor (beta chain) was profiled in a study of T cells expressing NK-cell markers. About the research overall: Sorted CD3+CD56+NKG2C+, CD3+CD56+NKG2C- and CD3+CD56-NKG2C+ T cells supplied TCR beta repertoires.

Making the TCR beta cDNA relied on 5'RACE template switching with UMIs. With the 5' RACE reads reprocessed, TCRdb shows one record per CDR3 protein and no DNA. The sample totals fewer than 400,000 distinct CDR3 sequences. The CDR3 is 15 amino acids. Germline loops: CDR1 KGHSH, CDR2 LQKENI. The sequenced sample was blood T cells: a sorted CD56 or NKG2C T cell subset, CD4+ or CD8+ T cells, or bulk PBMC T cells (not recorded which). This receptor was obtained from a man aged 18-70 years in good health. The chain couples TRBV18 to TRBJ1-4. The CDR3 spells CASSSHGEPNEKLFF.